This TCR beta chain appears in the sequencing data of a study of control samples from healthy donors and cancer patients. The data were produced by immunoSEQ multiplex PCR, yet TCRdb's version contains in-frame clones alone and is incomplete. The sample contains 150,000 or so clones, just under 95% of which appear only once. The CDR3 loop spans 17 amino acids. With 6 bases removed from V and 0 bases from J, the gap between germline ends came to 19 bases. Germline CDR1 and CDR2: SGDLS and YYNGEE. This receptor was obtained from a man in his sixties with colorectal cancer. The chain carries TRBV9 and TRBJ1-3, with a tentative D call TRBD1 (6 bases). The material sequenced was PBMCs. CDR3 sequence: CASNAASGGGSGNTIYF. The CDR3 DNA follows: TGTGCCAGCAACGCAGCCTCGGGAGGGGGCTCTGGAAACACCATATATTTT.